This T cell receptor (beta chain) stems from a study of blood T cell repertoires in COVID-19 (TCRdb year 2020). Looking at the study overall: Collaborator samples came from the United States, Italy and Spain and covered acute and convalescent phases of COVID-19. Subjects who had been exposed to COVID-19, were actively infected with it, or had recovered from it provided the deeply sampled blood TCRbeta repertoires that made up the dataset. The repertoires were released in a freely available public database intended as a resource for research on the immune response to SARS-CoV-2. Sample metadata almost always included a de-identified subject ID, COVID-19 status, age in years and sex. Where available, HLA class I and class II types were obtained from metadata supplied by the sample provider rather than from assay-based typing. The samples were drawn from the first 160 participants of the ongoing ImmuneRACE study and from 950 to 1,500 subjects provided by 6 global collaborators. The material from the prospective study consisted of cDNA or gDNA derived from T cells, B-cell-depleted T cells, or PBMCs. Paper-wide results and their limitations: How much clinical and demographic metadata was included differed by source and by participant, and the metadata was provided uncurated.

TCRbeta CDR3 regions were amplified from genomic DNA by means of the immunoSEQ Assay, a bias-controlled multiplex PCR. Per the authors' processing: Within the assay, amplification of reference gene primers was used to estimate how many nucleated cells each sample contained. To quantify the absolute abundance of each unique TCRbeta CDR3 rearrangement, sequence reads were collapsed and filtered. For each sample, productive Simpson clonality was calculated by taking the square root of Simpson's diversity index across productive rearrangements. TCRdb provides this immuneACCESS table in a form limited to in-frame rearrangements. Some clones are lacking; in checked studies, under half of them reflect an unresolved V gene, and why the rest are absent is not known. V and J calls and clone size follow that table, whereas D and trimming were derived from the DNA. The sample data list more than 300,000 clones, and roughly 86% of these were observed just once. The top ten constitute 7% to 8% of the sample.

One collaborating source in Seattle enrolled patients while the patients were actively infected and followed the patients over time throughout the course of disease. The collaborating institutions used their own protocols to collect whole blood in K2EDTA tubes. For TCRbeta analysis, collaborators shipped samples as frozen whole blood, isolated PBMCs, or DNA extracted from either of those sample types. This clone occurred once. Its antigen is still unknown. Base qualities are not recorded, but no much larger clone differs from it by a single base. Via the germline V gene, CDR1 is KGHDR and CDR2 SFDVKD. V is pruned by 5 bases and J by 1 base, leaving 7 bases of the junction without a gene match. CDR3 length: 16 amino acids, cysteine to phenylalanine. The CDR3 DNA has 48 bases and is translated from base 1.

The sample was peripheral blood. Recombination joined TRBV24-1 with TRBJ2-1; 7 central bases correspond to TRBD1. The sequence derives from a woman aged 70-85 years with COVID-19, enrolled during active disease. The nucleotides are TGTGCCACCAGTGCTTCGACAGGGTCGTCCTACAATGAGCAGTTCTTC. It encodes CATSASTGSSYNEQFF.